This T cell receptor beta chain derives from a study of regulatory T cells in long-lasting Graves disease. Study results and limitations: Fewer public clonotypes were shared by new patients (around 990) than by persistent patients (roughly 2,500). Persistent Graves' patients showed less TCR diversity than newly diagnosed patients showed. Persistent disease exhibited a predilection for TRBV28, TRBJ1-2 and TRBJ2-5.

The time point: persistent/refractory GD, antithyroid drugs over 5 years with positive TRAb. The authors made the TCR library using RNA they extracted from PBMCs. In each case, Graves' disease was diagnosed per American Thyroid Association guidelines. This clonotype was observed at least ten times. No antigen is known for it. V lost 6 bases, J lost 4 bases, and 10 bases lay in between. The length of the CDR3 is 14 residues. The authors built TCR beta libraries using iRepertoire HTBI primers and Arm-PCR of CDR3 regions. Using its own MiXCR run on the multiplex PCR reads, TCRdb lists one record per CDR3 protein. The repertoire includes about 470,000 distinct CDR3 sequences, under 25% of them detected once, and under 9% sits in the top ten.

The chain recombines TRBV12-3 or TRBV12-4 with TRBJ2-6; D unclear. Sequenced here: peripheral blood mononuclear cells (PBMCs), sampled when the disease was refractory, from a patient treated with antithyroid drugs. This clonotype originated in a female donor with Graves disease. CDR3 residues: CASSPGGGANVLTF. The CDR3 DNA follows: TGTGCCAGCAGCCCCGGTGGGGGGGCCAACGTCCTGACTTTC.